The 20 T cell receptor beta chains given below trace back to one sample, sequenced in a study of blood T cell repertoires in COVID-19. The repertoire was sequenced with immunoSEQ multiplex PCR; TCRdb's copy has only in-frame clones and lacks some. The sample yields hundreds of thousands of clones, 70% to 90% seen once. The sequenced material came from peripheral blood. The origin of the receptors is a woman under 30 who had recovered from COVID-19.

The CDR3 loop reads CASTNPLNNIVSEQFF. The CDR3 DNA is TGTGCCAGCACCAATCCTTTAAATAATATAGTTTCTGAGCAGTTCTTC. The chain couples TRBV7-9 to TRBJ2-1; no definite D call. Germline values: CDR1 SEHNR, CDR2 FQNEAQ (reference sequence). Trimming shortened V by 7 bases and J by 9 bases, and 25 bases separated the two germline ends. The CDR3 covers 16 residues.

V gene TRBV11-2 combines with J gene TRBJ2-2; D ambiguous. Trimming shortened V by 5 bases and J by 6 bases, and 16 bases separated the two germline ends. The CDR3 length is 15 residues. Looked up from germline, CDR1 is SGHAT and CDR2 is FQNNGV. CDR3 sequence reads: CASSPTPQKAGELFF. In DNA, the CDR3 is TGTGCCAGCAGCCCGACACCACAGAAGGCCGGGGAGCTGTTTTTT.

V gene TRBV14 combines with J gene TRBJ1-3; no firm D call. Trimming cost V 0 bases and J 4 bases, with 13 bases left between them. The V gene's germline CDR1 is SGHDN and CDR2 FVKESK. The CDR3 contains 16 residues. CDR3 sequence reads: CASSQEYRWKGNTIYF. Written as DNA, the CDR3 is TGTGCCAGCAGCCAAGAATACAGATGGAAAGGAAACACCATATATTTT.

In its sample, this clone was seen a few times. The rearrangement links TRBV4-3 to TRBJ2-1, with D possibly matching TRBD2 (6 bases). The CDR3 sequence is 15 residues long. Looked up from germline, CDR1 is LGHNA and CDR2 is YSLEER. V shed 1 base and J shed 5 bases, with 12 bases lying between them. DNA for the CDR3: TGCGCCAGCAGCCAAGTGGCACTAGCCGACAATGAGCAGTTCTTC. This gives the protein CASSQVALADNEQFF.

The chain is built from TRBV25-1 and TRBJ1-3; D might be TRBD1 (5 bases). The germline gives CDR1 MGHDK, CDR2 SYGVNS. The CDR3 length is 16 residues. The V end lost 9 bases, the J end lost 3 bases, and 21 bases lay between the germline ends. In DNA, the CDR3 is TGTGCCAGATACGAGGTGCGGGGACGCGTTGGAAACACCATATATTTT. Its translation is CARYEVRGRVGNTIYF.

The genes are TRBV6-4 and TRBJ2-7; D gene uncertain. The germline V gene encodes CDR1 MRHNA and CDR2 SNTAGT. V lost 0 bases, J lost 6 bases, and 6 bases lay in between. The CDR3 is made up of 12 amino acids. The DNA for the CDR3 is TGTGCCAGCAGTGACTCGAGAAGCGAGCAGTACTTC. Protein: CASSDSRSEQYF.

In regard to this clone: Sequence at one end of the junction differs from germline and may be a read error. The rearrangement links TRBV30 to TRBJ1-1; the D gene is possibly TRBD1 (6 bases). The CDR3 is made up of 11 amino acids. CDR1 and CDR2 (germline): GTSNPN, SVGIG (reference sequence). The chain's CDR3 is CAWGRSIGQYF. DNA for the CDR3: TGTGCCTGGGGAAGAAGTATCGGACAGTACTTT.

The rearrangement uses TRBV7-6 and TRBJ2-3; 7 bases match TRBD2. Germline lookup yields CDR1 SGHVS and CDR2 FNYEAQ. V lost 1 base, J lost 1 base, and 2 bases stayed unmatched. The CDR3 totals 15 residues. The CDR3 bases are TGTGCCAGCAGCTTAGGCGGGAGTGGCACAGATACGCAGTATTTT. This gives the protein CASSLGGSGTDTQYF.

The chain is built from TRBV6-5 and TRBJ2-1; D is unresolved. Germline V gives CDR1 MNHEY, CDR2 SVGAGI. The CDR3 is 13 amino acids. V shed 6 bases and J shed 6 bases, with 12 bases lying between them. The CDR3 DNA is TGTGCCAGCAGGTTAACTTGGAGCAATGAGCAGTTCTTC. This gives the protein CASRLTWSNEQFF.

The chain recombines TRBV30 with TRBJ2-1, with TRBD2 as a possible D gene (6 bases). The CDR3 is 14 residues long. Trimming left V 7 bases short and J 3 bases short, with 16 bases between. Germline CDR1 reads GTSNPN; CDR2 reads SVGIG (reference sequence). In nucleotides, the CDR3 is TGTGCCTACACACTTCAAGCGGGCTACAATGAGCAGTTCTTC. As protein: CAYTLQAGYNEQFF.

The gene calls are TRBV30 and TRBJ2-2; D is perhaps TRBD1 (6 bases). CDR3 length: 15 residues. Germline lookup yields CDR1 GTSNPN and CDR2 SVGIG (reference sequence). V shed 2 bases and J shed 1 base, with 11 bases lying between them. As DNA, the CDR3 is TGTGCCTGGAGTTTCCCGGACAGGAACACCGGGGAGCTGTTTTTT. Protein: CAWSFPDRNTGELFF.

V gene TRBV5-1 combines with J gene TRBJ1-1; D is perhaps TRBD1 (6 bases). The germline V gene encodes CDR1 SGHRS and CDR2 YFSETQ. V lost 5 bases and J lost 4, with 12 bases in between. The length of the CDR3 is 13 residues. CDR3 sequence: CASRVPGVTEAFF. In DNA form, the CDR3 reads TGCGCCAGCAGGGTTCCAGGGGTCACTGAAGCTTTCTTT. Full variable domain (rest looked up from reference TRBV5-1 and TRBJ1-1): KAGVTQTPRYLIKTRGQQVTLSCSPISGHRSVSWYQQTPGQGLQFLFEYFSETQRNKGNFPGRFSGRQFSNSRSEMNVSTLELGDSALYLCASRVPGVTEAFFGQGTRLTVV.

This rearrangement joins TRBV25-1 to TRBJ2-1; the match to TRBD2 covers 8 bases. Germline lookup yields CDR1 MGHDK and CDR2 SYGVNS. V lost 3 bases, J lost 0 bases, and 10 bases stayed unmatched. This CDR3 contains 18 residues. CDR3 sequence: CASSEVKVAGSSYNEQFF. CDR3 DNA sequence: TGTGCCAGCAGTGAGGTAAAAGTAGCGGGGTCCTCCTACAATGAGCAGTTCTTC.

The V call is TRBV19, the J call TRBJ2-1, with 9 bases that match TRBD2. Germline V CDR1 and CDR2: LNHDA, SQIVND (reference sequence). The CDR3 length is 15 residues. The V and J ends lost 3 bases and 7 bases, in that order; junction bases with no gene match: 7. The DNA for the CDR3 is TGTGCCAGTAGTATTAGCGGGAGTATAGGGAATGAGCAGTTCTTC. Translated, it gives CASSISGSIGNEQFF.

Only a few counts were recorded for this clone. The chain recombines TRBV7-2 with TRBJ2-1; 12 bases agree with TRBD2. Germline V CDR1 and CDR2: SGHTA, FQGNSA. CDR3 length: 16 residues. The V gene end was trimmed by 1 base and the J gene end by 7 bases; junction bases not matched to a gene: 5. CDR3 DNA sequence: TGTGCCAGCAGCTTAGAGGGACTAGCGGGCAGAAATGAGCAGTTCTTC. It translates to CASSLEGLAGRNEQFF.

The rearrangement uses TRBV12-5 and TRBJ2-1, with TRBD2 matching over 10 bases. CDR1 is LGHNT and CDR2 is FRNRAP in the germline V gene. The trim removed 2 bases at V and 7 bases at J, leaving 8 bases unmatched. This CDR3 has 16 amino acids. In nucleotides, the CDR3 is TGTGCTAGTGGTTTGTCCCGGGCTAGCGGGAGTAATGAGCAGTTCTTC. Its protein product is CASGLSRASGSNEQFF.

The chain couples TRBV7-2 to TRBJ1-1; D may be TRBD1 (6 bases). The CDR3 is made up of 18 amino acids. Germline CDR1 reads SGHTA; CDR2 reads FQGNSA. Trimming cost V 7 bases and J 3 bases, with 27 bases left between them. The CDR3 protein is CASTRGLGQGWKDTEAFF. CDR3 DNA sequence: TGTGCCAGCACCCGGGGATTGGGTCAGGGGTGGAAGGACACTGAAGCTTTCTTT.

The chain has TRBV27 and TRBJ1-1; 7 bases are a match to TRBD1. Trimming cost V 8 bases and J 1 base; bases outside gene matches: 7. Germline values: CDR1 MNHEY, CDR2 SMNVEV (reference sequence). The CDR3 runs to 14 residues. For the CDR3, the DNA is TGTGCCAGCTCTCAGGGACAGAAGAACACTGAAGCTTTCTTT. It encodes CASSQGQKNTEAFF.

This chain joins TRBV14 and TRBJ2-1; a weak D match, TRBD2 (5 bases). Germline V gene data show CDR1 as SGHDN and CDR2 as FVKESK. The CDR3 is made up of 14 amino acids. Trimming pared 1 base from V and 7 bases from J, leaving 11 bases between. The CDR3 nucleotides are TGTGCCAGCAGCCAAGGGACTCAAGGGAATGAGCAGTTCTTC. It yields the protein CASSQGTQGNEQFF.

This chain links TRBV12-3 or TRBV12-4 with TRBJ1-2; D remains ambiguous. Trimming cost V 5 bases and J 5 bases, with 9 bases left between them. The CDR3 has 12 amino acids. CDR3 loop: CASSPLEYGYTF. In nucleotides, the CDR3 is TGTGCCAGCAGTCCCCTGGAGTATGGCTACACCTTC.